The TCR beta chain under discussion was sequenced for a study of patients and donors after allogeneic stem cell transplantation. TCRdb processed the RT-PCR reads anew with MiXCR; each CDR3 protein has one entry. The sample records approximately 1,600 distinct CDR3 sequences, roughly 7.9% being singletons. This clonotype is judged large. This sequence originates from a human donor who was either an allogeneic HSCT recipient or a stem cell or donor lymphocyte infusion donor (not recorded which). It is not recorded whose cells these are; they may come from a transplant donor. The sequencing sample was made of blood, either unsorted or a sorted T cell fraction (not recorded which).

CDR3 loop: CASSWDRPDYGYTF. The CDR3 DNA is TGTGCCAGCAGCTGGGACAGGCCCGACTATGGCTACACCTTC. V and J are TRBV7-9 and TRBJ1-2, with 8 bases identical to TRBD1. The CDR3 runs to 14 residues. V lost 4 bases and J lost 3; bases outside the gene matches: 4. CDR1 and CDR2 from the germline V gene are SEHNR and FQNEAQ (reference sequence).